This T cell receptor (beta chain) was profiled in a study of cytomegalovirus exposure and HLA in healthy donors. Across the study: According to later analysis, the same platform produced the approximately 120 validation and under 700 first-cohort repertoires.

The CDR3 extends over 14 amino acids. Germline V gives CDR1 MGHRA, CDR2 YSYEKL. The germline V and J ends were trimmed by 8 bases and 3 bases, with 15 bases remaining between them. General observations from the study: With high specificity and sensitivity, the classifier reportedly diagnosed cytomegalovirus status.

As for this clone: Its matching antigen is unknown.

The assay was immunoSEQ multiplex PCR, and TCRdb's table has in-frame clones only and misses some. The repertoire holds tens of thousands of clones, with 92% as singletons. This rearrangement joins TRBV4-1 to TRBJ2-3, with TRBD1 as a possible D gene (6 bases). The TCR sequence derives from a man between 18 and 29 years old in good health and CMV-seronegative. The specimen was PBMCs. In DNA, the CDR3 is TGCGCCAGCGGGGGCAGGGGTGATACAGATACGCAGTATTTT. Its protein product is CASGGRGDTDTQYF.